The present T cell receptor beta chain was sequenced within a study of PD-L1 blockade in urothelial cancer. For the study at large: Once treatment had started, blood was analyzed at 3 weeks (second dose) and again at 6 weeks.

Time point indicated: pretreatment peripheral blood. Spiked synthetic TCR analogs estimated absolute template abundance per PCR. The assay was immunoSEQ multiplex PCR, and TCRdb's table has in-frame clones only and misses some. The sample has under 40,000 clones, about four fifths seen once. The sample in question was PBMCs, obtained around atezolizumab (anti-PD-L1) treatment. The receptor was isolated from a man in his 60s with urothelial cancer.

The CDR3 nucleotides are TGTGCCAGCAGTGAAGCAGGGGCTGGGGCCAACGTCCTGACTTTC. Encoded protein: CASSEAGAGANVLTF. The chain recombines TRBV6-1 with TRBJ2-6, with D tentatively TRBD1 (5 bases). From germline, CDR1 is MNHNS and CDR2 SASEGT. The CDR3 extends over 15 amino acids. The V and J ends lost 0 bases and 2 bases respectively, with 5 bases between them.